This T cell receptor (beta chain) derives from a study of shared clonotypes between healthy human individuals. The overall study: Every donor yielded three CD4 naive, three CD4 memory, two CD8 naive and one CD8 memory plate. Findings and caveats of the study: The study generally estimated greater richness for naive than memory subsets.

Naive CD8 cells comprised CD45RO-negative, CCR7-positively selected cells, excluding terminally differentiated effector memory CD45RA+ cells. Assay used: immunoSEQ multiplex PCR; TCRdb lists only in-frame clones, some missing. The sample has millions of clones, 85% to 95% seen once. In germline, CDR1 is SGHRS, CDR2 YFSETQ. This CDR3 spans 16 amino acids. V lost 4 bases and J lost 8; bases outside the gene matches: 11. Regarding this clone: Its antigen is currently unknown.

This rearrangement joins TRBV5-1 to TRBJ2-1; 11 bases align to TRBD2. The receptor was derived from a man aged 18-30 years in good health. Some clones in this sample may be carry-over from other donors' samples. Sequencing was performed on naive CD8+ T cells from PBMCs. CDR3 in amino acids: CASSRKLAGVVDEQFF. The CDR3 DNA follows: TGCGCCAGCAGCCGGAAACTAGCGGGAGTTGTCGATGAGCAGTTCTTC.